This T cell receptor beta chain derives from a study of breast tumors, draining lymph nodes, adjacent tissues. General study results and limits: Compared with basal-like, luminal-like tumors shared significantly more repertoire with nontumor tissue.

Concerning this clonotype: As yet, its antigen is unknown.

The lymph nodes were axillary draining lymph nodes from breast cancer patients. TCRdb called the multiplex PCR reads again in MiXCR, with one record for every CDR3 protein. There are over 70,000 distinct CDR3 sequences in the sample; more than 25% occur only once, and more than 7% lies in the top ten. The ends lost 3 bases at V and 0 bases at J; junction bases unmatched: 9. The CDR3 sequence is 18 residues long. The germline V gene has CDR1 MDHEN and CDR2 SYDVKM. The material sequenced was axillary lymph node tissue. This receptor was obtained from a female donor with breast cancer. Some clones in this sample may be carry-over from other donors' samples. This chain links TRBV28 with TRBJ1-4; 8 bases are a match to TRBD1. The CDR3, as DNA: TGTGCCAGCAGTTTCGGTGACAGGGGATCGGCAACTAATGAAAAACTGTTTTTT. It codes for CASSFGDRGSATNEKLFF.